Shown below are 16 T cell receptor beta chains from a single sample sequenced in a study of blood T cells in healthy people across ages. Primed by a sample-barcoded 5' primer and a J-beta primer mix, a second PCR proceeded for about 6 to 11 cycles. TCRdb called the 5' RACE reads again in MiXCR, with one record for every CDR3 protein. Among about 1,400,000 distinct CDR3 sequences listed, around 59% were seen once. Specimen: blood. These receptors all stem from a man between 18 and 35 years old in good health.

The rearrangement uses TRBV21-1 and TRBJ2-1. TRBV21-1 is deemed a pseudogene. This CDR3 is 12 amino acids long. Here the CDR3 DNA reads TGTGCCAGCAGCAAAGTAGGTCGCTTTAAGTTCTTC. This codes for CASSKVGRFKFF.

This clonotype occurred a few times. This rearrangement joins TRBV29-1 to TRBJ2-5; possible D gene TRBD2, 5 bases. V was trimmed by 6 bases and J by 6 bases, leaving 17 bases between them. This CDR3 spans 13 amino acids. Germline V CDR1 and CDR2: SQVTM, ANQGSEA. The CDR3 DNA follows: TGCAGCGTCATCTTGGCGGGTACACAGACCCAGTACTTC. Its translation is CSVILAGTQTQYF.

The CDR3 is CASSLRAQITDTQYF. In DNA, the CDR3 is TGTGCCAGCAGCTTGCGGGCCCAGATCACAGATACGCAGTATTTT. This sequence joins TRBV5-6 and TRBJ2-3; D is ambiguous. CDR1 is SGHDT and CDR2 is YYEEEE in the germline V gene. Trimming pared 1 base from V and 2 bases from J, leaving 11 bases between. The CDR3 has 15 residues.

In nucleotides, the CDR3 is TGTGCCAGCAGCAAGGACAGGGGAACCTACGAGCAGTACTTC. Protein: CASSKDRGTYEQYF. This rearrangement joins TRBV5-5 to TRBJ2-7, with 9 bases identical to TRBD1. The CDR3 has 14 amino acids. The germline V gene encodes CDR1 SGHKS and CDR2 YYEKEE (reference sequence). Trimming cost V 4 bases and J 2 bases; bases outside gene matches: 4.

As for this clonotype: At one boundary the junction diverges from the germline segment, which might be a read error. The chain uses TRBV7-9 and TRBJ2-4; D gene uncertain. This CDR3 region has 11 residues. In germline, CDR1 is SEHNR, CDR2 FQNEAQ (reference sequence). DNA for the CDR3: TGTGCCAGCAGCTCGAGAAACATTCGGTACTTC. It yields the protein CASSSRNIRYF.

The CDR3 DNA sequence: TGTGCCATCAGACAGGGGTCCGGGGAGCTGTTTTTT. Amino acid sequence: CAIRQGSGELFF. The J gene is TRBJ2-2, the V gene TRBV10-3; 7 bases align to TRBD1. Losses at the gene ends were 6 bases for V and 6 bases for J; bases not matched to a gene: 1. The CDR3 totals 12 residues. Germline V CDR1 and CDR2: ENHRY, SYGVKD.

The chain combines TRBV4-1 with TRBJ1-1; 7 nucleotides align to TRBD1. Unmatched junction bases numbered 8, after V lost 0 bases and J lost 1 base. The CDR3 has 17 residues. In germline, CDR1 is MGHRA, CDR2 YSYEKL. The CDR3: CASSQDIPGQTNTEAFF. The CDR3 coding sequence is TGCGCCAGCAGCCAAGATATCCCGGGACAGACGAACACTGAAGCTTTCTTT.

The chain uses TRBV28 and TRBJ2-1; TRBD1 is a possible D gene (6 bases). CDR3 length equals 11 residues. Between the trimmed V and J ends, which lost 6 bases and 15 bases, there was a span of 15 bases. The germline V gene has CDR1 MDHEN and CDR2 SYDVKM. The CDR3 nucleotides read TGTGCCAGCAGCTACAGACAGGTGGTGTTCTTC. Translating gives CASSYRQVVFF.

This chain joins TRBV4-1 and TRBJ1-4; TRBD1 aligns across 9 bases. V gave up 1 base and J gave up 8 bases; unmatched junction bases: 8. The CDR3 is made up of 16 amino acids. Looked up from germline, CDR1 is MGHRA and CDR2 is YSYEKL. The CDR3, as DNA: TGCGCCAGCAGCCAAGGAGTGGGGACAGGGTTAGAAAAACTGTTTTTT. This gives the protein CASSQGVGTGLEKLFF.

V and J are TRBV20-1 and TRBJ1-5; 7 bases map to TRBD1. Germline CDR1 DFQATT, CDR2 SNEGSKA (reference sequence). The J segment lost 5 bases and the V segment lost 3 bases, leaving 4 bases of the junction unmatched. The CDR3 is made up of 13 amino acids. CDR3 coding DNA: TGCAGTGCTAGGGACAGGAACTATCAGCCCCAGCATTTT. Amino acids: CSARDRNYQPQHF.

This rearrangement joins TRBV29-1 to TRBJ1-2; D is unresolved. V was clipped by 3 bases and J by 1 base, with 9 bases between them. Germline CDR1 is SQVTM and CDR2 is ANQGSEA. The CDR3 totals 13 residues. The CDR3 DNA sequence: TGCAGCGTTGACAGTACACTTAACTATGGCTACACCTTC. This codes for CSVDSTLNYGYTF.

The chain recombines TRBV7-9 with TRBJ2-5; D is unclear. CDR1 and CDR2 (germline): SEHNR, FQNEAQ (reference sequence). V dropped 0 bases and J dropped 5 bases, with 7 bases sitting between them. The CDR3 totals 13 residues. The CDR3: CASSLADFETQYF. CDR3 bases: TGTGCCAGCAGCTTAGCAGACTTCGAGACCCAGTACTTC.

The genes are TRBV7-9 and TRBJ2-2, with TRBD2 identical over 14 bases. The V gene end was trimmed by 5 bases and the J gene end by 1 base; junction bases not matched to a gene: 9. This CDR3 spans 19 amino acids. The germline gives CDR1 SEHNR, CDR2 FQNEAQ (reference sequence). The CDR3 DNA sequence: TGTGCCAGCAGCCGCGGACTAGCGGGGGGACCACTGAACACCGGGGAGCTGTTTTTT. The encoded protein is CASSRGLAGGPLNTGELFF.

V gene TRBV5-1 combines with J gene TRBJ2-2, with 12 bases fitting TRBD2. This CDR3 comprises 16 residues. Germline trimming cut 4 bases from V and 3 bases from J; bases unmatched to any gene: 4. Germline V CDR1 and CDR2: SGHRS, YFSETQ. As DNA, the CDR3 is TGCGCCAGCAGCAAGGGACTAGCGGGTTACACCGGGGAGCTGTTTTTT. Translated: CASSKGLAGYTGELFF.

The V call is TRBV10-3, the J call TRBJ1-2; no clear D gene. V lost 0 bases and J 1 base, leaving 6 bases between the germline ends. The CDR3 covers 14 residues. CDR1 is ENHRY, CDR2 SYGVKD, per germline. CDR3: CAISESSVNYGYTF. The CDR3 DNA sequence: TGTGCCATCAGTGAGTCCTCGGTTAACTATGGCTACACCTTC.

This clonotype was recorded a few times. The chain joins TRBV29-1 to TRBJ2-7, with 7 bases that match TRBD2. The CDR3 is 13 residues long. Germline V lookup: CDR1 SQVTM, CDR2 ANQGSEA. V lost 5 bases to trimming and J lost 2 bases; unmatched junction nucleotides: 6. The CDR3 region has the DNA TGCAGCGTTAGGCTAGCGGCGACCTACGAGCAGTACTTC. The encoded protein is CSVRLAATYEQYF.